A selection of T cell receptor beta chains follows, all from one sample in a study of shared clonotypes between healthy human individuals. TCRdb keeps only in-frame clones here, not all; method: immunoSEQ multiplex PCR. The sample carries more than 1,200,000 clones, around 98.5% recorded once. Specimen: naive CD4+ T cells sorted from blood. The source is a man aged 30-40 years in good health. CDR3s include the opening cysteine and the closing phenylalanine or tryptophan. D genes are given only for firm matches. The size of a clone is reported for some rows only, either as once, few or many, or as a class for expanded clones.

d_gene	v_gene	j_gene	abundance	CDR3aa	CDR3nt
TRBD1	TRBV5-1	TRBJ2-1	once	CASRNGWTGSMDEQFF	TGCGCCAGCAGAAACGGTTGGACAGGGTCGATGGATGAGCAGTTCTTC
TRBD1	TRBV7-9	TRBJ2-7	NA	CASSSAPPGQGSYEQYF	TGTGCCAGCAGCTCAGCCCCCCCGGGACAGGGGTCCTACGAGCAGTACTTC
NA	TRBV7-9	TRBJ2-3	NA	CASSLVGKAPTDTQYF	TGTGCCAGCAGCTTAGTTGGCAAGGCCCCCACAGATACGCAGTATTTT
NA	TRBV30	TRBJ1-1	NA	CAWRVFLGSTEAFF	TGTGCCTGGAGGGTTTTTCTCGGGAGCACTGAAGCTTTCTTT
TRBD1	TRBV27	TRBJ2-7	NA	CASSSTGTGAYEQYF	TGTGCCAGCAGTTCTACCGGGACAGGGGCCTACGAGCAGTACTTC
TRBD2	TRBV14	TRBJ2-1	NA	CASSLEVGLGGNEQFF	TGTGCCAGCAGCTTAGAGGTGGGACTAGGTGGAAATGAGCAGTTCTTC
TRBD2	TRBV5-1	TRBJ2-3	NA	CASSSSGVSTDTQYF	TGCGCCAGCAGCAGTAGCGGGGTTTCCACAGATACGCAGTATTTT
TRBD2	TRBV2	TRBJ2-5	NA	CASSEGLAGGLSETQYF	TGTGCCAGCAGTGAGGGACTAGCGGGAGGGCTTTCAGAGACCCAGTACTTC
NA	TRBV18	TRBJ2-6	NA	CASSPPVTGTLSGANVLTF	TGTGCCAGCTCACCACCGGTAACAGGGACCCTCTCTGGGGCCAACGTCCTGACTTTC
TRBD1	TRBV7-8	TRBJ1-2	NA	CASSSRTGEHGYTF	TGTGCCAGCAGCTCGAGGACAGGGGAACATGGCTACACCTTC
NA	TRBV7-2	TRBJ2-7	NA	CASSSPGQMHYEQYF	TGTGCCAGCAGCTCCCCGGGACAAATGCACTACGAGCAGTACTTC
NA	TRBV7-6	TRBJ2-1	NA	CASSLSRAGSNEQFF	TGTGCCAGCAGCTTAAGTCGCGCCGGGAGCAATGAGCAGTTCTTC
NA	TRBV5-1	TRBJ1-4	NA	CASKVTMDNEKLFF	TGCGCCAGCAAGGTGACAATGGACAATGAAAAACTGTTTTTT
NA	TRBV5-1	TRBJ1-5	NA	CASSLGGPSQPQHF	TGCGCCAGCAGCTTGGGGGGACCGAGTCAGCCCCAGCATTTT
NA	TRBV11-2	TRBJ1-3	once	CASSLDPGNSGNTIYF	TGTGCCAGCAGCTTAGATCCGGGGAACTCTGGAAACACCATATATTTT
NA	TRBV4-2	TRBJ1-3	NA	CASSQNLGQGSGNTIYF	TGTGCCAGCAGCCAGAACTTGGGACAAGGATCTGGAAACACCATATATTTT
TRBD2	TRBV4-2	TRBJ2-1	NA	CASSQDDPSGRNHEQFF	TGTGCCAGCAGCCAAGATGATCCTAGCGGGAGAAATCATGAGCAGTTCTTC
NA	TRBV18	TRBJ1-2	NA	CASSPSPPTVNYGYTF	TGTGCCAGCTCACCGTCTCCTCCCACAGTCAACTATGGCTACACCTTC